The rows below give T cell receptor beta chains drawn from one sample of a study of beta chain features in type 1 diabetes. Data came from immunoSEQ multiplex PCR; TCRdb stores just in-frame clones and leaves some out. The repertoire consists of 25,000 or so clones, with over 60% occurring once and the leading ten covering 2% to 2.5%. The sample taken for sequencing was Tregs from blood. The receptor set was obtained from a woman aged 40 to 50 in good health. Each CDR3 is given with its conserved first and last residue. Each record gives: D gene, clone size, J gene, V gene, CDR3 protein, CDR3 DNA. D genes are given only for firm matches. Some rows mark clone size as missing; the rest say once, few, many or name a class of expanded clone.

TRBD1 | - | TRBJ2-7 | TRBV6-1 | CASSSGQSSYEQYF | TGTGCCAGCAGTTCGGGACAGAGCTCCTACGAGCAGTACTTC
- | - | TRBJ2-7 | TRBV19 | CASSITAQNYEQYF | TGTGCCAGTAGTATAACGGCCCAGAACTACGAGCAGTACTTC
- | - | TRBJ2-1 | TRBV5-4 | CASSSQGLPNEQFF | TGTGCCAGCAGCTCCCAGGGTCTGCCTAATGAGCAGTTCTTC
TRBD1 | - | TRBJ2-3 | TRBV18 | CASSPRQGTDTQYF | TGTGCCAGCTCACCAAGACAGGGGACAGATACGCAGTATTTT
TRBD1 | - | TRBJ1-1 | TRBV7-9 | CASSLAVGQGSTEAFF | TGTGCCAGCAGCTTAGCGGTGGGACAGGGGAGCACTGAAGCTTTCTTT
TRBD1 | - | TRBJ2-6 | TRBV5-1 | CASSWTGSSGANVLTF | TGCGCCAGCAGCTGGACAGGCAGCTCTGGGGCCAACGTCCTGACTTTC
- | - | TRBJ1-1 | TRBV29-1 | CSVERAGMNTEAFF | TGCAGCGTTGAACGGGCAGGGATGAACACTGAAGCTTTCTTT
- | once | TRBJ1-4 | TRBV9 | CASSAHRGSGREKLFF | TGTGCCAGCAGCGCCCACCGGGGGTCCGGTCGGGAAAAACTGTTTTTT
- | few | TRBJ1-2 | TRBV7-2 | CASSQGHGLLVYTF | TGTGCCAGCAGCCAAGGACACGGCCTGCTCGTCTACACCTTC
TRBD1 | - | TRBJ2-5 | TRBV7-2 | CASSPIRQGAGKAQYF | TGTGCCAGCAGCCCCATACGGCAGGGGGCGGGAAAGGCCCAGTACTTC
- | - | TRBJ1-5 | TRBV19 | CASSSGNQPQHF | TGTGCCAGTAGTTCGGGCAATCAGCCCCAGCATTTT
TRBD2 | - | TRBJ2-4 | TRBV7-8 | CASSSERGWRNIQYF | TGTGCCAGCAGCTCGGAGCGGGGGTGGAGAAACATTCAGTACTTC
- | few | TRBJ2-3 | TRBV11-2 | CASSLGQADTQYF | TGTGCCAGCAGCTTAGGACAGGCAGATACGCAGTATTTT
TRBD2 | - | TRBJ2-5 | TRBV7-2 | CASRRAGEETQYF | TGTGCCAGCAGGCGAGCGGGGGAAGAGACCCAGTACTTC
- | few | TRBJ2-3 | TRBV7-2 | CASSQGSDTQYF | TGTGCCAGCAGTCAGGGGTCAGATACGCAGTATTTT
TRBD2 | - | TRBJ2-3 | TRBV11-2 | CASSLRTSMADTQYF | TGTGCCAGCAGCCTCCGGACTAGCATGGCAGATACGCAGTATTTT
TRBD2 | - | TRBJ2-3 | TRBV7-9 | CASSRVRGGSTDTQYF | TGTGCCAGCAGCCGAGTCCGCGGGGGTAGCACAGATACGCAGTATTTT
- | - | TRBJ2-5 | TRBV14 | CASSQSGSGTQYF | TGTGCCAGCAGCCAGAGTGGGAGCGGGACCCAGTACTTC
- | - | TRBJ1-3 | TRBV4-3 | CASSQDLNTIYF | TGCGCCAGCAGCCAAGATCTAAACACCATATATTTT
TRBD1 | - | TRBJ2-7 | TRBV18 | CASSPLQGDSYEQYF | TGTGCCAGCTCACCACTACAGGGGGACTCCTACGAGCAGTACTTC
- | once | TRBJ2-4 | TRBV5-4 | CASSLGLSRATKNIQYF | TGTGCCAGCAGCTTGGGGTTGTCGAGGGCAACCAAAAACATTCAGTACTTC
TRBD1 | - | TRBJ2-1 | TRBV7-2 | CASSSLGTGGGEQFF | TGTGCCAGCAGCTCACTTGGGACAGGGGGCGGGGAGCAGTTCTTC
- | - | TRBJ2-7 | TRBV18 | CASSATYEQYF | TGTGCCAGCTCAGCGACTTACGAGCAGTACTTC
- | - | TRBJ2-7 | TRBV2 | CASSRGGSYEQYF | TGTGCCAGCAGTCGAGGGGGCTCCTACGAGCAGTACTTC
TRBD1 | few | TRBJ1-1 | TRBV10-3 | CATVGTANTEAFF | TGTGCCACGGTAGGGACAGCGAACACTGAAGCTTTCTTT
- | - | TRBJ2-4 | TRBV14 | CASSRSGINIQYF | TGTGCCAGCAGCCGATCAGGGATTAACATTCAGTACTTC
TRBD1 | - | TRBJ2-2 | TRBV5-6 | CASSPLTGGAWTGELFF | TGTGCCAGCAGCCCACTTACAGGGGGCGCGTGGACCGGGGAGCTGTTTTTT
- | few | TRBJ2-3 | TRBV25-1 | CASSVGTRDTQYF | TGTGCCAGCAGTGTCGGGACTCGGGATACGCAGTATTTT
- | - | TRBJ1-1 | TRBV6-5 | CASSWARLSNTEAFF | TGTGCCAGCAGTTGGGCTCGGTTGTCCAACACTGAAGCTTTCTTT
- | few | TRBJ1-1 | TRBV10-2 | CATAGGLGGTEAFF | TGCGCCACCGCGGGGGGACTCGGAGGCACTGAAGCTTTCTTT
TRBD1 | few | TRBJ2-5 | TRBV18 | CASSPLGQGETKTQYF | TGTGCCAGCTCACCGCTGGGACAGGGGGAAACGAAGACCCAGTACTTC
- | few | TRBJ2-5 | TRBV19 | CASSDRGQETQYF | TGTGCCAGTAGTGATAGGGGGCAAGAGACCCAGTACTTC
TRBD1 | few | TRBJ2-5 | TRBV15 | CATSRNQGAGETQYF | TGTGCCACCAGCAGAAACCAGGGGGCCGGGGAGACCCAGTACTTC
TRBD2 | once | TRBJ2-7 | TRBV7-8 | CASSLGLAALYEQYF | TGTGCCAGCAGCTTAGGGCTAGCGGCCCTTTACGAGCAGTACTTC
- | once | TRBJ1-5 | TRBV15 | CATSRDSWPQHF | TGTGCCACCAGCAGAGATTCGTGGCCCCAGCATTTT
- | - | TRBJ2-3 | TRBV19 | CATQTRPTDTQYF | TGTGCCACCCAGACAAGACCCACAGATACGCAGTATTTT
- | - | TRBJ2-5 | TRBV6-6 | CASSYSVGDETQYF | TGTGCCAGCAGTTACTCCGTAGGGGATGAGACCCAGTACTTC
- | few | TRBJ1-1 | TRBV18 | CASSPRPVEGFTEAFF | TGTGCCAGCTCACCACGGCCAGTTGAGGGTTTCACTGAAGCTTTCTTT
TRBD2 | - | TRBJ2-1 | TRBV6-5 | CASSLAGVSYNEQFF | TGTGCCAGCAGTTTAGCGGGGGTCTCCTACAATGAGCAGTTCTTC
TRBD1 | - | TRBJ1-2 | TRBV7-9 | CASSFDRQGDGYTF | TGTGCCAGCAGCTTCGATCGACAGGGGGATGGCTACACCTTC
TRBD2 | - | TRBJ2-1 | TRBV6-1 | CASIGGGSNEQFF | TGTGCCAGCATTGGGGGGGGGAGCAATGAGCAGTTCTTC
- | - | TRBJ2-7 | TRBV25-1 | CASSAAKGQGGEQYF | TGTGCCAGCAGTGCCGCCAAGGGGCAGGGGGGTGAGCAGTACTTC
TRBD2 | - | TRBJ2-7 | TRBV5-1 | CASSSIAGTYEQYF | TGCGCCAGCAGCTCCATAGCGGGGACCTACGAGCAGTACTTC
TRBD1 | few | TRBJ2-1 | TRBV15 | CATSRKAQGSNEQFF | TGTGCCACCAGCAGGAAGGCACAGGGGAGCAATGAGCAGTTCTTC
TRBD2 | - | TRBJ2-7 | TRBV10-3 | CATVKTSGGSYEQYF | TGTGCCACCGTAAAGACTAGCGGGGGCTCCTACGAGCAGTACTTC
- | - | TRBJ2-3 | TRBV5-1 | CASSGGATDTQYF | TGCGCCAGCAGCGGCGGGGCCACAGATACGCAGTATTTT
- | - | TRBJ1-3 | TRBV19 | CASREGFFRGNTIYF | TGTGCCAGTAGAGAGGGTTTCTTCCGTGGAAACACCATATATTTT
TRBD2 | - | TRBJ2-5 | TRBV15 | CATSRGLAGVETQYF | TGTGCCACCAGCAGAGGACTAGCGGGGGTAGAGACCCAGTACTTC
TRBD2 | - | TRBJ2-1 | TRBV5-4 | CASSLSTSGATGEQFF | TGTGCCAGCAGCTTGTCGACTAGCGGGGCTACCGGTGAGCAGTTCTTC
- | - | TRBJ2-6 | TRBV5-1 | CASSPHSSGANVLTF | TGCGCCAGTTCCCCCCACAGCTCTGGGGCCAACGTCCTGACTTTC
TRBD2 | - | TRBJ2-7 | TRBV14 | CASSPGTSGVREQYF | TGTGCCAGCAGCCCCGGGACTAGCGGGGTCCGCGAGCAGTACTTC
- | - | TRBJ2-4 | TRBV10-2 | CASSGVGIQYF | TGCGCCAGCAGTGGCGTCGGCATTCAGTACTTC
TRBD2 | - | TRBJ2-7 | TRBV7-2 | CASSLAHVSGGAFWEQYF | TGTGCCAGCAGCTTAGCGCATGTTAGCGGGGGGGCCTTTTGGGAGCAGTACTTC
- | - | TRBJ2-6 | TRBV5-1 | CASSSSLVSGANVLTF | TGCGCCAGCAGCTCGAGCCTTGTCTCTGGGGCCAACGTCCTGACTTTC
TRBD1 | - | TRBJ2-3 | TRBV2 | CASSDPSTGVRTDTQYF | TGTGCCAGCAGTGACCCGTCGACAGGGGTCAGGACAGATACGCAGTATTTT